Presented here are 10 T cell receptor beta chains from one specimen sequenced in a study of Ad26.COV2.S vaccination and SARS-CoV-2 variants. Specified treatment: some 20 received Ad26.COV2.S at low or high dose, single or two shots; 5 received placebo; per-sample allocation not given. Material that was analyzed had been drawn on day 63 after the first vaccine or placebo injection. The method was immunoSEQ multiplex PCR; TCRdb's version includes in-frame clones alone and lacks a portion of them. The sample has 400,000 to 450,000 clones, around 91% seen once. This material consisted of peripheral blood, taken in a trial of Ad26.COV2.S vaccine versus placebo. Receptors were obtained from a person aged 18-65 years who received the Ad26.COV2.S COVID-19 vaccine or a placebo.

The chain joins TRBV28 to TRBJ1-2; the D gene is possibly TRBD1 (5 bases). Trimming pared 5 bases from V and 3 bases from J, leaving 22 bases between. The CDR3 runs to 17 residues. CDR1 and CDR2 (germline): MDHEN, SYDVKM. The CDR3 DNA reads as TGTGCCAGCAGTCCCCGGGACCCAAGGGGTCTGGACTATGGCTACACCTTC. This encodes CASSPRDPRGLDYGYTF.

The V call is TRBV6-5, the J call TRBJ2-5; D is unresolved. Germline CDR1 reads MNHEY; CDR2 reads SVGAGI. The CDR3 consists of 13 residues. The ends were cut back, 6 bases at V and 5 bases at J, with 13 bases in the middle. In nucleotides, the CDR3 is TGTGCCAGCAGGTTGCCGGGTGGGGAGACCCAGTACTTC. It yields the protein CASRLPGGETQYF.

This CDR3 reads CASSARVPGETQYF. In DNA, the CDR3 is TGTGCCAGCAGCGCAAGGGTTCCTGGGGAGACCCAGTACTTC. V usage is TRBV13 and J usage is TRBJ2-5; D is uncertain. Deletions cut 5 bases from V and 5 bases from J, with 15 bases between. This CDR3 contains 14 residues. Germline loops: CDR1 PRHDT, CDR2 FYEKMQ (reference sequence).

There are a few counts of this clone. CDR3 nucleotide sequence: TGTGCCAGCAGTGAGGATAATGCCTACGAGCAGTACTTC. Its protein product is CASSEDNAYEQYF. V gene TRBV6-1 combines with J gene TRBJ2-7; D unclear. This CDR3 is 13 amino acids long. Trimming removed 3 bases from V and 2 bases from J, with 8 bases in between. Germline lookup yields CDR1 MNHNS and CDR2 SASEGT.

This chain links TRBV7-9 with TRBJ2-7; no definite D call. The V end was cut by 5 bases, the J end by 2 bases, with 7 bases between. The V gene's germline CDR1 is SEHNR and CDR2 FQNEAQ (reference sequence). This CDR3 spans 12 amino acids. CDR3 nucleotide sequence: TGTGCCAGCAGCCCGAAGACCTACGAGCAGTACTTC. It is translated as CASSPKTYEQYF.

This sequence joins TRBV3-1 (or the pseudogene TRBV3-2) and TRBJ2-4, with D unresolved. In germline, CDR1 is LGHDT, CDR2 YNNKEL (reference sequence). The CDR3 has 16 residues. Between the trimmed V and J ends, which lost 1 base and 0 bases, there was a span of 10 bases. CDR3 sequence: CASSQVYNLAKNIQYF. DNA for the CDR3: TGTGCCAGCAGCCAAGTTTACAACCTAGCCAAAAACATTCAGTACTTC.

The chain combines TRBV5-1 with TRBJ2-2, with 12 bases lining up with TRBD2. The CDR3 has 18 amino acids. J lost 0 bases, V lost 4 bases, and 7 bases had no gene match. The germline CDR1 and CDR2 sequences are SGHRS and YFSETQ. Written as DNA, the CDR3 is TGCGCCAGCAGCCACCGGACTAGCGGGACTACGAACACCGGGGAGCTGTTTTTT. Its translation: CASSHRTSGTTNTGELFF. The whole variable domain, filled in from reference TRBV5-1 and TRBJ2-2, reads KAGVTQTPRYLIKTRGQQVTLSCSPISGHRSVSWYQQTPGQGLQFLFEYFSETQRNKGNFPGRFSGRQFSNSRSEMNVSTLELGDSALYLCASSHRTSGTTNTGELFFGEGSRLTVL.

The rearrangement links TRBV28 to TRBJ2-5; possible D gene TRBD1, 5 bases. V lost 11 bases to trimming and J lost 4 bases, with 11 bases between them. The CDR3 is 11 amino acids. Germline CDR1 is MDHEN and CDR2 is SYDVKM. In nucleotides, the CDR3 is TGTGCCGTCAGGGAAAGAGAGACCCAGTACTTC. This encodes CAVRERETQYF.

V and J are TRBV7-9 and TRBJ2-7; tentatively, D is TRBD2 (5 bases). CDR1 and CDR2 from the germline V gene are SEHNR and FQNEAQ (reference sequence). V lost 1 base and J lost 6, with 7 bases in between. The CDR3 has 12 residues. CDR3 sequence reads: CASSLEAGEQYF. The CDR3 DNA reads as TGTGCCAGCAGCTTAGAGGCGGGCGAGCAGTACTTC.

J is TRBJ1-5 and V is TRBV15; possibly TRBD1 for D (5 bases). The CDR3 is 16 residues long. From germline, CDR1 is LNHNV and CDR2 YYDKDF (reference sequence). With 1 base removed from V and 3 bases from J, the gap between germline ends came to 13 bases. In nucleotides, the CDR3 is TGTGCCACCAGCAGAGGGAGGGAGGGGTACAATCAGCCCCAGCATTTT. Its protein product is CATSRGREGYNQPQHF. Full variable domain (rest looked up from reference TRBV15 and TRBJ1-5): DAMVIQNPRYQVTQFGKPVTLSCSQTLNHNVMYWYQQKSSQAPKLLFHYYDKDFNNEADTPDNFQSRRPNTSFCFLDIRSPGLGDTAMYLCATSRGREGYNQPQHFGDGTRLSIL.